Listed here are 21 T cell receptor beta chains from one sample, sequenced in a study of blood T cell repertoires in COVID-19. Sequencing used immunoSEQ multiplex PCR; TCRdb keeps in-frame clones, though not all of them. The sample lists about 29,000 clones; around 77% were seen once. The sequencing input was peripheral blood. All receptors come from an older woman with active or convalescent COVID-19.

In its sample, this clone was seen a few times. The chain recombines TRBV21-1 with TRBJ1-3. TRBV21-1 is designated a pseudogene. The CDR3 is made up of 18 amino acids. DNA of the CDR3: TGTGCCAGCAGCAATCCCCGTCTCCCCATCCGGTTGGGAAACACCATATATTTT. Translating it yields CASSNPRLPIRLGNTIYF.

In this sample, this clone turned up once. The rearrangement links TRBV29-1 to TRBJ2-7, with TRBD1 matching over 9 bases. V lost 3 bases, J lost 5 bases, and 8 bases stayed unmatched. Looked up from germline, CDR1 is SQVTM and CDR2 is ANQGSEA. This CDR3 is 14 amino acids long. For the CDR3, the DNA is TGCAGCGTTGAGCCCGGGACAGGGCCTCACGAGCAGTACTTC. Translation gives CSVEPGTGPHEQYF.

The chain links TRBV19 to TRBJ2-5, with TRBD1 matching 7 bases. This CDR3 comprises 19 residues. V lost 4 bases to trimming and J lost 4 bases; unmatched junction nucleotides: 21. CDR1 is LNHDA and CDR2 is SQIVND in the germline V gene (reference sequence). The CDR3 DNA reads as TGTGCCAGTAGTAGCTACAGGGGTGCGAGTCCATCGGTCGTAGAGACCCAGTACTTC. This codes for CASSSYRGASPSVVETQYF.

The gene calls are TRBV2 and TRBJ1-6, with D perhaps TRBD1 (5 bases). Germline V gives CDR1 SNHLY, CDR2 FYNNEI. This CDR3 spans 14 amino acids. Trimming took 7 bases from V and 10 from J, leaving 17 bases between them. CDR3 region: CASNPTGVGSPLHF. DNA for the CDR3: TGTGCCAGCAACCCTACGGGGGTTGGGTCACCCCTCCACTTT. Complete variable domain (other parts from reference TRBV2 and TRBJ1-6): EPEVTQTPSHQVTQMGQEVILRCVPISNHLYFYWYRQILGQKVEFLVSFYNNEISEKSEIFDDQFSVERPDGSNFTLKIRSTKLEDSAMYFCASNPTGVGSPLHFGNGTRLTVT.

This sequence joins TRBV2 and TRBJ2-7; TRBD1 is a possible D gene (5 bases). The V gene's germline CDR1 is SNHLY and CDR2 FYNNEI. CDR3 size: 12 residues. V lost 6 bases and J lost 0, with 6 bases in between. The CDR3 is CASRDNSYEQYF. CDR3 bases: TGTGCCAGCAGGGACAACTCCTACGAGCAGTACTTC.

V is TRBV30 and J is TRBJ2-2; 9 bases map to TRBD2. The trim removed 4 bases at V and 3 bases at J, leaving 15 bases unmatched. This CDR3 is 18 amino acids long. Germline assignment: CDR1 GTSNPN and CDR2 SVGIG (reference sequence). The CDR3 is CAWKRRRPASGDTGELFF. The CDR3 DNA sequence: TGTGCCTGGAAACGACGGCGTCCCGCTAGCGGGGACACCGGGGAGCTGTTTTTT.

This clone has only one observation. V is TRBV7-9 and J is TRBJ2-1; maybe TRBD2 (6 bases). The germline V gene encodes CDR1 SEHNR and CDR2 FQNEAQ (reference sequence). V was pared by 1 base and J by 9 bases, with 16 bases between. The CDR3 has 15 residues. The CDR3 reads CASSLGLGRNSEQFF. CDR3 bases: TGTGCCAGCAGCTTAGGACTTGGGAGGAACTCTGAGCAGTTCTTC.

This clone has a single count. The rearrangement uses TRBV18 and TRBJ1-1, with TRBD1 matching over 9 bases. Germline V gives CDR1 KGHSH, CDR2 LQKENI. The CDR3 has 17 amino acids. The trim removed 5 bases at V and 1 base at J, leaving 11 bases unmatched. CDR3 loop: CASSATGTGRRNTEAFF. CDR3 DNA: TGTGCCAGCTCAGCCACCGGGACAGGGAGGAGGAACACTGAAGCTTTCTTT.

This clone occurred a few times. The genes are TRBV9 and TRBJ1-4, with D tentatively TRBD1 (5 bases). The germline CDR1 and CDR2 sequences are SGDLS and YYNGEE. The CDR3 is 16 residues long. V lost 0 bases and J 4 bases, leaving 13 bases between the germline ends. The CDR3 DNA follows: TGTGCCAGCAGCGTAGAGGGGCAGAGGAGTAATGAAAAACTGTTTTTT. It encodes CASSVEGQRSNEKLFF.

The chain has TRBV19 and TRBJ1-3; 8 bases match TRBD1. V was clipped by 8 bases and J by 0 bases; unmatched bases: 6. The CDR3 has 15 residues. CDR1 is LNHDA and CDR2 is SQIVND in the germline V gene (reference sequence). CDR3 protein: CASDSTGVSGNTIYF. The CDR3 DNA reads TGTGCCAGTGATTCGACAGGGGTCTCTGGAAACACCATATATTTT.

This chain joins TRBV29-1 and TRBJ2-5; 12 nucleotides agree with TRBD1. The CDR3 covers 13 residues. Germline assignment: CDR1 SQVTM and CDR2 ANQGSEA. Trimming took 7 bases from V and 5 from J; bases not matched to a gene: 5. CDR3 sequence: CSGGTGGRETQYF. In DNA form, the CDR3 reads TGCAGCGGGGGGACAGGGGGCCGGGAGACCCAGTACTTC. The complete variable domain, with remaining parts taken from reference TRBV29-1 and TRBJ2-5, reads SAVISQKPSRDICQRGTSLTIQCQVDSQVTMMFWYRQQPGQSLTLIATANQGSEATYESGFVIDKFPISRPNLTFSTLTVSNMSPEDSSIYLCSGGTGGRETQYFGPGTRLLVL.

The CDR3 is CASSLIGQGRYGYTF. The CDR3 region has the DNA TGTGCCAGCAGCTTAATAGGACAGGGGCGCTATGGCTACACCTTC. The chain couples TRBV11-2 to TRBJ1-2, with TRBD1 matching 9 bases. The CDR3 is 15 residues long. Germline V gene data show CDR1 as SGHAT and CDR2 as FQNNGV. The trim removed 2 bases at V and 4 bases at J, leaving 5 bases unmatched.

This clone was observed a handful of times. The V call is TRBV4-3, the J call TRBJ1-5, with 7 bases matching TRBD1. V lost 2 bases, J lost 6 bases, and 4 bases stayed unmatched. From germline, CDR1 is LGHNA and CDR2 YSLEER. The CDR3 runs to 14 residues. CDR3 sequence: CASSQYRGAQPQHF. The CDR3 DNA reads as TGCGCCAGCAGCCAATACAGGGGAGCTCAGCCCCAGCATTTT.

Of note for this clone: One junction end does not reproduce the germline sequence, and a read error may be involved. The chain combines TRBV19 with TRBJ2-1; TRBD2 matches 7 bases. This CDR3 has 13 amino acids. The germline V gene encodes CDR1 LNHDA and CDR2 SQIVND (reference sequence). The CDR3 sequence is CASRSGTINQQFF. The CDR3 DNA follows: TGTGCCAGTAGGTCGGGGACTATCAATCAGCAGTTCTTC.

Here the CDR3 reads CASSWRQTAGTDTQYF. For the CDR3, the DNA is TGTGCCAGCAGCTGGAGACAGACCGCCGGCACAGATACGCAGTATTTT. V and J are TRBV11-2 and TRBJ2-3; D perhaps matches TRBD1 (5 bases). V was pared by 4 bases and J by 1 base, with 15 bases between. CDR1 and CDR2 (germline): SGHAT, FQNNGV. This CDR3 has 16 amino acids.

This clone showed up just once. The chain links TRBV6-2 or TRBV6-3 to TRBJ2-1; 13 nucleotides agree with TRBD2. The germline gives CDR1 MNHEY, CDR2 SVGEGT. This CDR3 has 16 amino acids. V gave up 5 bases and J gave up 10 bases; unmatched junction bases: 11. As DNA, the CDR3 is TGTGCCAGCAGTGTACCGGGACTAGCGGGATTCAGAGAGCAGTTCTTC. Residues: CASSVPGLAGFREQFF.

This chain links TRBV7-6 with TRBJ1-1; D not certain. Germline lookup yields CDR1 SGHVS and CDR2 FNYEAQ. This CDR3 spans 19 amino acids. With 1 base removed from V and 1 base from J, the gap between germline ends came to 22 bases. In DNA, the CDR3 is TGTGCCAGCAGCTTAGGGGTCACAGTTGATTGGGCTCCGAACACTGAAGCTTTCTTT. It specifies CASSLGVTVDWAPNTEAFF. Variable domain in full (rest from reference TRBV7-6 and TRBJ1-1): GAGVSQSPRYKVTKRGQDVALRCDPISGHVSLYWYRQALGQGPEFLTYFNYEAQQDKSGLPNDRFSAERPEGSISTLTIQRTEQRDSAMYRCASSLGVTVDWAPNTEAFFGQGTRLTVV.

The V gene is TRBV4-1, the J gene TRBJ2-1, with TRBD2 identical over 11 bases. J lost 4 bases, V lost 0 bases, and 5 bases had no gene match. The CDR3 contains 17 residues. Germline-derived CDR1 and CDR2 are MGHRA and YSYEKL. The CDR3 loop is CASSQDRGTSGYNEQFF. The CDR3 coding sequence is TGCGCCAGCAGCCAAGATCGGGGGACTAGCGGATACAATGAGCAGTTCTTC.

A few counts support this clone. The chain links TRBV15 to TRBJ2-3, with 14 bases identical to TRBD2. V was clipped by 3 bases and J by 1 base; unmatched bases: 3. Germline V gene sequence: CDR1 LNHNV, CDR2 YYDKDF (reference sequence). The CDR3 is made up of 17 amino acids. The CDR3, as DNA: TGTGCCACCAGCAGGGGGACTAGCGGGAGAGGCACAGATACGCAGTATTTT. This sequence encodes CATSRGTSGRGTDTQYF.

This chain joins TRBV12-3 or TRBV12-4 and TRBJ2-3; possibly TRBD2 for D (6 bases). The CDR3 consists of 13 residues. Trimming pared 6 bases from V and 8 bases from J, leaving 15 bases between. The DNA for the CDR3 is TGTGCCAGCAGCCTGCGGATGGAGGGTACGCAGTATTTT. Its protein is CASSLRMEGTQYF.

J is TRBJ2-2 and V is TRBV28; 12 bases line up with TRBD1. The length of the CDR3 is 14 residues. V shed 10 bases, J shed 8 bases, and the junction held 8 bases outside the gene matches. Germline CDR1 MDHEN, CDR2 SYDVKM. As DNA, the CDR3 is TGTGCCATCTCCGGGACAGGGGGCGGAGGGGAGCTGTTTTTT. Protein: CAISGTGGGGELFF.